Following are 10 T cell receptor beta chains from one sample sequenced in a study of a mutant IDH1 vaccine in newly diagnosed glioma. These receptors have no identified antigens. TCRdb keeps only in-frame clones here, not all; method: immunoSEQ multiplex PCR. This sample has approximately 52,000 clones, with over 60% found just once. The time point denotes: week 47, end of study. Every vaccine dose comprised 300 ug of mutant IDH1 20-mer peptide plus topical imiquimod. The source was PBMCs, collected from a glioma patient whose treatment included an IDH1 peptide vaccine. Receptors originate from a woman between 40 and 50 years old with glioma. Some clones in this sample may be carry-over from other donors' samples.

Note on this clone: The junction and the germline gene differ at one end; a read error may be behind it. The V and J genes are TRBV7-6 and TRBJ2-1; no firm D call. CDR1 is SGHVS, CDR2 FNYEAQ, per germline. This CDR3 spans 16 amino acids. CDR3 protein: CASSSLGRSSYNGQFF. CDR3 sequence (DNA): TGTGCCAGCAGCTCTCTCGGTCGGAGCTCCTACAATGGGCAGTTCTTC.

The V and J genes are TRBV5-1 and TRBJ2-2, with TRBD2 matching over 7 bases. This CDR3 is 16 amino acids long. Germline trimming cut 0 bases from V and 5 bases from J; bases unmatched to any gene: 7. Per germline, CDR1 SGHRS and CDR2 YFSETQ. CDR3 region: CASSLALAAGTGELFF. The CDR3 region has the DNA TGCGCCAGCAGCTTGGCCCTAGCGGCAGGAACCGGGGAGCTGTTTTTT.

This chain uses TRBV9 with TRBJ2-3; 11 positions agree with TRBD1. V was pared by 4 bases and J by 5 bases, with 12 bases of the junction left unmatched. The CDR3 runs to 17 residues. Germline V CDR1 and CDR2: SGDLS, YYNGEE. CDR3 sequence (DNA): TGTGCCAGCAGCCCGCCACCGGGACAGGGGGTAAGAGATACGCAGTATTTT. Amino acids: CASSPPPGQGVRDTQYF. The full variable domain, in which reference TRBV9 and TRBJ2-3 provide the parts outside the CDR3, is DSGVTQTPKHLITATGQRVTLRCSPRSGDLSVYWYQQSLDQGLQFLIQYYNGEERAKGNILERFSAQQFPDLHSELNLSSLELGDSALYFCASSPPPGQGVRDTQYFGPGTRLTVL.

The chain carries TRBV27 and TRBJ2-7, with D hard to call. Trimming pared 4 bases from V and 2 bases from J, leaving 12 bases between. Germline V gives CDR1 MNHEY, CDR2 SMNVEV (reference sequence). The CDR3 totals 14 residues. CDR3 loop: CASSSGPPPYEQYF. The DNA for the CDR3 is TGTGCCAGCAGTTCCGGACCGCCCCCCTACGAGCAGTACTTC.

In nucleotides, the CDR3 is TGTGCCAGCAGCCTCACCCCCGGGACTAGAGAGACCCAGTACTTC. It codes for CASSLTPGTRETQYF. The V and J genes are TRBV9 and TRBJ2-5, with 8 bases fitting TRBD2. The CDR3 spans 15 residues. From germline, CDR1 is SGDLS and CDR2 YYNGEE. V was pared by 4 bases and J by 4 bases, with 9 bases of the junction left unmatched.

This chain joins TRBV5-1 and TRBJ2-5, with 9 nucleotides matching TRBD1. The germline gives CDR1 SGHRS, CDR2 YFSETQ. V shed 3 bases, J shed 5 bases, and the junction held 8 bases outside the gene matches. The CDR3 is made up of 15 amino acids. The CDR3 protein is CASSSGQGSWETQYF. The CDR3 nucleotides read TGCGCCAGCAGCTCCGGACAGGGGTCATGGGAGACCCAGTACTTC. The variable domain in full, completed from reference TRBV5-1 and TRBJ2-5, reads KAGVTQTPRYLIKTRGQQVTLSCSPISGHRSVSWYQQTPGQGLQFLFEYFSETQRNKGNFPGRFSGRQFSNSRSEMNVSTLELGDSALYLCASSSGQGSWETQYFGPGTRLLVL.

The rearrangement joins TRBV10-1 to TRBJ2-5; 14 bases align to TRBD2. The CDR3 runs 14 residues. Germline V gives CDR1 WNHNN, CDR2 SYGVQD (reference sequence). V was pared by 4 bases and J by 7 bases, with 2 bases of the junction left unmatched. The CDR3 region has the DNA TGCGCCAGCAGTGGGGGACTAGCGGGGGCGACCCAGTACTTC. Translation: CASSGGLAGATQYF.

V is TRBV6-5 and J is TRBJ1-1; D may be TRBD1 (6 bases). V dropped 5 bases and J dropped 11 bases, with 18 bases sitting between them. The germline CDR1 and CDR2 sequences are MNHEY and SVGAGI. The CDR3 runs to 13 residues. The CDR3 DNA reads TGTGCCAGCAGTAACAGGGTAAACCAGGGGGCTTTCTTT. As protein: CASSNRVNQGAFF.

This sequence joins TRBV7-6 and TRBJ2-7, with 7 positions matching TRBD1. This CDR3 is built from 14 residues. Germline V CDR1 and CDR2: SGHVS, FNYEAQ. The junction had 7 bases not matched to a gene; V was cut back by 2 bases and J by 6 bases. CDR3 protein: CASSLTGAPREQYF. CDR3 nucleotides: TGTGCCAGCAGCTTAACAGGGGCTCCTCGCGAGCAGTACTTC.

In this sample, this clone turned up a few times. V and J are TRBV14 and TRBJ1-3, with no clear D. Germline V gene lookup returns CDR1 SGHDN and CDR2 FVKESK. Between the trimmed V and J ends, which lost 2 bases and 3 bases, there was a span of 5 bases. CDR3 length equals 13 residues. Written as DNA, the CDR3 is TGTGCCAGCAGCCAACGTAATGGAAACACCATATATTTT. Encoded protein: CASSQRNGNTIYF.